Below are 15 T cell receptor beta chains sequenced from a single sample in a study of neurological immune-mediated disorders. A single record per CDR3 protein comes from TCRdb applying MiXCR to the 5' RACE reads. The sample records around 130,000 distinct CDR3 sequences, approximately 3.2% being singletons. The specimen was PBMCs. These receptors were obtained from a woman in her 30s with multiple sclerosis.

This clonotype was observed many times. The rearrangement uses TRBV29-1 and TRBJ2-7; D remains ambiguous. This CDR3 spans 13 amino acids. Trimming took 0 bases from V and 1 from J, leaving 7 bases between them. CDR1 SQVTM and CDR2 ANQGSEA come from the germline V gene. CDR3 protein: CSVEDTRSYEQYF. The CDR3 DNA follows: TGCAGCGTTGAAGATACCAGATCCTACGAGCAGTACTTC.

This chain links TRBV20-1 with TRBJ2-5; 7 nucleotides match TRBD1. CDR1 is DFQATT and CDR2 is SNEGSKA in the germline V gene (reference sequence). This CDR3 spans 15 amino acids. V dropped 6 bases and J dropped 13; count of bases not matched to a gene: 23. CDR3 nucleotide sequence: TGCAGTGCCCAGATGGTGGGACAGAACCAAGAGAACCGGTACTTC. Residues: CSAQMVGQNQENRYF.

This clonotype was detected many times. This chain connects TRBV20-1 to TRBJ2-3; D gene unclear. CDR1 DFQATT and CDR2 SNEGSKA come from the germline V gene (reference sequence). The CDR3 extends over 14 amino acids. V lost 3 bases and J lost 4, with 14 bases in between. Here the CDR3 reads CSASQPPLADTQYF. The CDR3 DNA sequence: TGCAGTGCTAGTCAACCCCCCCTAGCAGATACGCAGTATTTT.

In its sample, this clonotype was seen many times. This sequence joins TRBV6-5 and TRBJ1-1; the D gene is possibly TRBD1 (6 bases). This CDR3 is 14 amino acids long. V lost 6 bases, J lost 4 bases, and 15 bases lay in between. Looked up from germline, CDR1 is MNHEY and CDR2 is SVGAGI. CDR3 DNA sequence: TGTGCCAGCAGCCTAAGGGGGTTCGGCACTGAAGCTTTCTTT. Encoded protein: CASSLRGFGTEAFF.

This clonotype was counted only a few times. This sequence may be a read error, since a much larger clone differs from it by one base. CDR3 amino acids: CASSSQGLAAYNEQFF. CDR3 coding DNA: TGTGCCAGCAGCTCCCAGGGTTTGGCCGCCTACAATGAGCAGTTCTTC. The chain carries TRBV7-2 and TRBJ2-1; a weak D match, TRBD1 (5 bases). Deletions cut 4 bases from V and 2 bases from J, with 15 bases between. This CDR3 contains 16 residues. Germline V CDR1 and CDR2: SGHTA, FQGNSA.

This clonotype was observed a few times. The rearrangement joins TRBV12-3 or TRBV12-4 to TRBJ2-6; the D gene could be TRBD1 or TRBD2 (5 bases each). Trimming stripped 8 bases from V and 1 base from J, with 21 bases between. The CDR3 runs 18 residues. CDR3 region: CASAWGTPSMSGANVLTF. The CDR3 DNA sequence: TGTGCCAGCGCCTGGGGGACCCCATCGATGTCTGGGGCCAACGTCCTGACTTTC.

This clonotype was picked up many times. The chain carries TRBV9 and TRBJ2-5; TRBD2 aligns across 10 bases. The CDR3 consists of 16 residues. With V trimmed by 0 bases and J by 3 bases, 5 bases remained unmatched. Germline V lookup: CDR1 SGDLS, CDR2 YYNGEE. CDR3 sequence: CASSVALAGVEETQYF. The DNA for the CDR3 is TGTGCCAGCAGCGTAGCGCTAGCGGGAGTTGAAGAGACCCAGTACTTC.

This clonotype came up many times. This rearrangement joins TRBV12-3 or TRBV12-4 to TRBJ1-6; D not resolved. The CDR3 runs to 12 residues. Deletions cut 6 bases from V and 9 bases from J, with 9 bases between. CDR3 in amino acids: CASSLRGSPLHF. In DNA, the CDR3 is TGTGCCAGCAGCCTCCGGGGTTCACCCCTCCACTTT.

This clonotype showed up many times. This chain's CDR3 is CSATGGDTGELFF. The CDR3 region has the DNA TGCAGTGCTACCGGAGGCGACACCGGGGAGCTGTTTTTT. The V and J genes are TRBV20-1 and TRBJ2-2; TRBD2 is a possible D gene (5 bases). This CDR3 is built from 13 residues. Trimming took 4 bases from V and 3 from J, leaving 9 bases between them. Germline CDR1 is DFQATT and CDR2 is SNEGSKA (reference sequence).

This clonotype appeared many times. V usage is TRBV7-9 and J usage is TRBJ1-1; unclear D gene. This CDR3 spans 16 amino acids. Trimming stripped 0 bases from V and 5 bases from J, with 16 bases between. CDR1 and CDR2 (germline): SEHNR, FQNEAQ (reference sequence). CDR3 sequence reads: CASSLAYDLGVTEAFF. The CDR3 coding sequence is TGTGCCAGCAGCTTAGCGTATGATCTTGGAGTAACTGAAGCTTTCTTT.

This rearrangement joins TRBV29-1 to TRBJ2-7, with D possibly being TRBD2 (5 bases). V lost 3 bases and J 2 bases, leaving 8 bases between the germline ends. The CDR3 covers 12 residues. The germline gives CDR1 SQVTM, CDR2 ANQGSEA. DNA of the CDR3: TGCAGCGTTGAGTCTAGCACCTACGAGCAGTACTTC. Its translation: CSVESSTYEQYF.

This clonotype was counted many times. The chain uses TRBV4-3 and TRBJ2-3; D unresolved. V gave up 4 bases and J gave up 2 bases, with 13 bases separating them. The CDR3 spans 15 residues. Germline assignment: CDR1 LGHNA and CDR2 YSLEER. The CDR3 nucleotides read TGCGCCAGCAGCCGGCCTCTTGGAACCACAGATACGCAGTATTTT. This sequence encodes CASSRPLGTTDTQYF.

This clonotype showed up many times. The V and J genes are TRBV12-3 or TRBV12-4 and TRBJ1-6; D is unclear. The length of the CDR3 is 12 residues. V lost 6 bases and J lost 14, with 14 bases in between. DNA for the CDR3: TGTGCCAGCAGGTCAGCTACCGGGTCCCTCCACTTT. Its protein is CASRSATGSLHF.

This clonotype was counted many times. The chain joins TRBV18 to TRBJ2-7; D may be TRBD2 (6 bases). CDR1 is KGHSH, CDR2 LQKENI, per germline. V was trimmed by 3 bases and J by 0 bases, leaving 15 bases between them. The CDR3 covers 16 residues. For the CDR3, the DNA is TGTGCCAGCTCACCCGCCGGGACTTCGAGCTCCTACGAGCAGTACTTC. This gives the protein CASSPAGTSSSYEQYF.

This clonotype was observed many times. V and J are TRBV20-1 and TRBJ2-3, with 8 bases identical to TRBD2. In germline, CDR1 is DFQATT, CDR2 SNEGSKA (reference sequence). The V segment lost 3 bases and the J segment 3 bases; nucleotides outside the gene matches: 8. CDR3 length: 15 amino acids. CDR3 nucleotides: TGCAGTGCTAGTGCGCTAGCGGGTGCAACAGATACGCAGTATTTT. Amino acids: CSASALAGATDTQYF.